A single sample gave rise to the 27 T cell receptor beta chains below, sequenced in a study of shared clonotypes between healthy human individuals. Terminally differentiated effector memory CD45RA+ cells were left out of the naive CD8 fraction, which was CD45RO-negative and positively selected for CCR7. Assay: immunoSEQ multiplex PCR; the TCRdb copy retains only in-frame clones and omits some. Among around 1.9 million clones listed, around 93% were seen once. The sample consisted of naive CD8+ T cells from PBMCs. The receptors were sampled from a man between 18 and 29 years old in good health. Some clones in this sample may be carry-over from other donors' samples.

This clone was seen a handful of times. The chain couples TRBV6-1 to TRBJ2-4; 8 bases match TRBD1. Germline trimming cut 5 bases from V and 3 bases from J; bases unmatched to any gene: 6. This CDR3 region has 15 residues. The germline CDR1 and CDR2 sequences are MNHNS and SASEGT. CDR3 sequence: CASSTGGRVKNIQYF. The CDR3 nucleotides are TGTGCCAGCAGTACAGGGGGAAGGGTCAAAAACATTCAGTACTTC.

The chain is built from TRBV27 and TRBJ2-2; D call uncertain. Germline V gene lookup returns CDR1 MNHEY and CDR2 SMNVEV (reference sequence). V was pared by 3 bases and J by 1 base, with 6 bases between. The CDR3 consists of 14 residues. CDR3: CASSLFVNTGELFF. The CDR3 coding sequence is TGTGCCAGCAGTTTGTTCGTGAACACCGGGGAGCTGTTTTTT.

The chain links TRBV7-6 to TRBJ2-1, with 7 bases fitting TRBD2. The J segment lost 5 bases and the V segment lost 5 bases, leaving 6 bases of the junction unmatched. CDR3 length: 14 amino acids. Germline V lookup: CDR1 SGHVS, CDR2 FNYEAQ. The CDR3 DNA sequence: TGTGCCAGCAGCCCGGGACTACGAAACAATGAGCAGTTCTTC. Its translation is CASSPGLRNNEQFF.

In this sample, this clone turned up once. The gene calls are TRBV4-3 and TRBJ2-7; 7 nucleotides align to TRBD1. The CDR3 extends over 15 amino acids. Losses at the gene ends were 3 bases for V and 4 bases for J; bases not matched to a gene: 9. Looked up from germline, CDR1 is LGHNA and CDR2 is YSLEER. This CDR3 reads CASSQTTGSVYEQYF. CDR3 bases: TGCGCCAGCAGCCAGACGACAGGGTCAGTGTACGAGCAGTACTTC.

The chain combines TRBV10-2 with TRBJ2-1; perhaps TRBD2 as D (5 bases). The CDR3 length is 12 residues. Between the trimmed V and J ends, which lost 10 bases and 4 bases, there was a span of 11 bases. Germline CDR1 and CDR2: WSHSY and SAAADI. In DNA form, the CDR3 reads TGCGCCACTAAGGGAGTGTACAATGAGCAGTTCTTC. Its translation: CATKGVYNEQFF.

V is TRBV7-9 and J is TRBJ2-5, with D possibly being TRBD2 (5 bases). Germline V gene sequence: CDR1 SEHNR, CDR2 FQNEAQ (reference sequence). The CDR3 loop spans 14 amino acids. The V end lost 4 bases, the J end lost 3 bases, and 12 bases lay between the germline ends. The CDR3 reads CASSSRELKETQYF. The CDR3 region has the DNA TGTGCCAGCAGCTCCCGGGAATTAAAAGAGACCCAGTACTTC.

This chain joins TRBV10-3 and TRBJ2-7, with 7 bases matching TRBD1. Germline values: CDR1 ENHRY, CDR2 SYGVKD. The CDR3 is 17 residues long. The ends lost 0 bases at V and 6 bases at J; junction bases unmatched: 14. This chain's CDR3 is CAISESGQGVLLREQYF. CDR3 DNA sequence: TGTGCCATCAGTGAGTCAGGGCAGGGGGTACTACTACGCGAGCAGTACTTC.

This rearrangement joins TRBV4-3 to TRBJ2-7, with a possible D match to TRBD2 (6 bases). The V gene lost 0 bases and the J gene lost 4 bases, with 25 bases spanning the gap. This CDR3 contains 19 residues. In germline, CDR1 is LGHNA, CDR2 YSLEER. CDR3 in DNA: TGCGCCAGCAGCCAAGATAGCGGACACCTTACGGAAGGTTCTTACGAGCAGTACTTC. Translation gives CASSQDSGHLTEGSYEQYF.

V and J are TRBV27 and TRBJ1-1; D unclear. There are 11 residues in the CDR3. Trimming pared 7 bases from V and 5 bases from J, leaving 8 bases between. CDR1 MNHEY and CDR2 SMNVEV come from the germline V gene (reference sequence). The CDR3 coding sequence is TGTGCCAGCAAATTCGGGACTGAAGCTTTCTTT. Residues: CASKFGTEAFF.

The chain recombines TRBV28 with TRBJ2-1; 11 nucleotides agree with TRBD2. The V gene end was trimmed by 6 bases and the J gene end by 3 bases; junction bases not matched to a gene: 4. Germline V gives CDR1 MDHEN, CDR2 SYDVKM. The CDR3 length is 15 residues. Here the CDR3 reads CASRTGTSGYNEQFF. For the CDR3, the DNA is TGTGCCAGCAGAACCGGGACTAGCGGCTACAATGAGCAGTTCTTC. Full variable domain (rest looked up from reference TRBV28 and TRBJ2-1): DVKVTQSSRYLVKRTGEKVFLECVQDMDHENMFWYRQDPGLGLRLIYFSYDVKMKEKGDIPEGYSVSREKKERFSLILESASTNQTSMYLCASRTGTSGYNEQFFGPGTRLTVL.

This rearrangement joins TRBV19 to TRBJ1-1; D gene unclear. The CDR3 length is 14 residues. The V end lost 9 bases, the J end lost 1 base, and 15 bases lay between the germline ends. Germline-derived CDR1 and CDR2 are LNHDA and SQIVND (reference sequence). CDR3 protein: CASHYAGGNTEAFF. The CDR3 DNA is TGTGCCAGCCACTATGCCGGAGGGAACACTGAAGCTTTCTTT.

The gene calls are TRBV9 and TRBJ2-3, with 12 positions matching TRBD2. The CDR3 totals 19 residues. CDR1 is SGDLS and CDR2 is YYNGEE in the germline V gene. J gave up 7 bases and V 1 base, and 16 bases lay outside the gene matches. The CDR3 here is CASSVNRLAGDTAQYTQYF. CDR3 nucleotides: TGTGCCAGCAGCGTAAATAGACTAGCGGGAGATACCGCACAGTATACGCAGTATTTT.

The chain uses TRBV27 and TRBJ2-7; TRBD2 agrees at 7 bases. CDR3 length equals 16 residues. The trim removed 5 bases at V and 6 bases at J, leaving 16 bases unmatched. Germline lookup yields CDR1 MNHEY and CDR2 SMNVEV (reference sequence). The chain's CDR3 is CASSLLVMGGPTEQYF. The CDR3 DNA reads as TGTGCCAGCAGTCTCCTAGTGATGGGAGGGCCGACCGAGCAGTACTTC.

The CDR3 here is CASSPLQGGTEAFF. DNA of the CDR3: TGCGCCAGCAGCCCACTACAGGGAGGCACTGAAGCTTTCTTT. The chain joins TRBV4-1 to TRBJ1-1; possible D gene TRBD1, 6 bases. Germline CDR1 and CDR2: MGHRA and YSYEKL. The CDR3 spans 14 residues. The ends were cut back, 4 bases at V and 4 bases at J, with 13 bases in the middle.

The chain combines TRBV27 with TRBJ2-7, with 7 bases matching TRBD2. Trimming cost V 1 base and J 6 bases; bases outside gene matches: 15. The CDR3 has 17 residues. Germline CDR1 MNHEY, CDR2 SMNVEV (reference sequence). CDR3 DNA: TGTGCCAGCAGTTTATATACCGCCGGGGAGGGCATCCTCGAGCAGTACTTC. This encodes CASSLYTAGEGILEQYF.

This clone was seen a single time. CDR3 bases: TGTGCCAGCAGCCCTACATTCCGGGACAGGGAGCCCTCCAAATACAATGAGCAGTTCTTC. Protein: CASSPTFRDREPSKYNEQFF. J is TRBJ2-1 and V is TRBV28; 9 bases agree with TRBD1. CDR3 length: 20 amino acids. Germline CDR1 and CDR2: MDHEN and SYDVKM. J was trimmed by 4 bases and V by 6 bases; bases with no gene match: 22.

V usage is TRBV5-5 and J usage is TRBJ2-7; no reliable D call. V gave up 4 bases and J gave up 0 bases, with 11 bases separating them. The CDR3 has 14 residues. Looked up from germline, CDR1 is SGHKS and CDR2 is YYEKEE (reference sequence). CDR3 nucleotide sequence: TGTGCCAGCAGCGCTTCGGGCCTCTCCTACGAGCAGTACTTC. Its protein is CASSASGLSYEQYF.

A remark on this clone: Distinct nucleotide sequences in the sample also encode this CDR3. V usage is TRBV18 and J usage is TRBJ1-1; possible D gene TRBD1, 5 bases. This CDR3 is 13 amino acids long. V was trimmed by 3 bases and J by 1 base, leaving 6 bases between them. From germline, CDR1 is KGHSH and CDR2 LQKENI. The DNA of the CDR3 is TGTGCCAGCTCACCGGGGGGGAACACTGAAGCTTTCTTT. Protein sequence: CASSPGGNTEAFF. The full variable domain, its missing parts supplied by reference TRBV18 and TRBJ1-1, is NAGVMQNPRHLVRRRGQEARLRCSPMKGHSHVYWYRQLPEEGLKFMVYLQKENIIDESGMPKERFSAEFPKEGPSILRIQQVVRGDSAAYFCASSPGGNTEAFFGQGTRLTVV.

This sequence joins TRBV28 and TRBJ2-5, with 8 bases matching TRBD1. With 5 bases clipped from V and 2 bases from J, the junction kept 7 bases outside the gene matches. The V gene's germline CDR1 is MDHEN and CDR2 SYDVKM. This CDR3 is built from 15 residues. CDR3 protein: CASSPRDRIQETQYF. CDR3 coding DNA: TGTGCCAGCAGTCCTCGGGACAGGATTCAAGAGACCCAGTACTTC.

The chain is built from TRBV7-9 and TRBJ2-3, with 8 bases matching TRBD2. Germline V gives CDR1 SEHNR, CDR2 FQNEAQ (reference sequence). The ends lost 4 bases at V and 5 bases at J; junction bases unmatched: 11. This CDR3 is built from 16 residues. CDR3 amino acids: CASSYQREIGVDTQYF. CDR3 coding DNA: TGTGCCAGCAGCTACCAGCGGGAGATAGGTGTAGATACGCAGTATTTT.

The chain joins TRBV4-1 to TRBJ2-7; D is undetermined. Per the germline V gene, CDR1 is MGHRA and CDR2 is YSYEKL. The CDR3 length is 14 residues. Trimming took 1 base from V and 5 from J, leaving 12 bases between them. CDR3 nucleotides: TGCGCCAGCAGCCAAGTTGGGTCCGGCGACGAGCAGTACTTC. It yields the protein CASSQVGSGDEQYF.

The V gene is TRBV11-2, the J gene TRBJ1-4, with D possibly matching TRBD1 (6 bases). This CDR3 comprises 16 residues. V was shortened by 2 bases and J by 0 bases, with 10 bases between the two germline ends. CDR1 is SGHAT and CDR2 is FQNNGV in the germline V gene. The CDR3 nucleotides are TGTGCCAGCAGCTTATCAGGGGCAGCAACTAATGAAAAACTGTTTTTT. Its protein is CASSLSGAATNEKLFF. Supplemented by reference TRBV11-2 and TRBJ1-4, the full variable domain reads EAGVAQSPRYKIIEKRQSVAFWCNPISGHATLYWYQQILGQGPKLLIQFQNNGVVDDSQLPKDRFSAERLKGVDSTLKIQPAKLEDSAVYLCASSLSGAATNEKLFFGSGTQLSVL.

This chain connects TRBV29-1 to TRBJ2-1, with D possibly being TRBD2 (5 bases). Trimming stripped 4 bases from V and 8 bases from J, with 18 bases between. This CDR3 has 14 amino acids. The germline gives CDR1 SQVTM, CDR2 ANQGSEA. CDR3 amino acids: CSVGGSSVLHEQFF. The CDR3 nucleotides are TGCAGCGTTGGTGGGAGTTCGGTTCTCCATGAGCAGTTCTTC.

This chain uses TRBV29-1 with TRBJ2-3; D gene uncertain. The CDR3 has 15 amino acids. From germline, CDR1 is SQVTM and CDR2 ANQGSEA. V was trimmed by 1 base and J by 0 bases, leaving 11 bases between them. Written as DNA, the CDR3 is TGCAGCGTTGAAGGGGTGGCCTCTAGCACAGATACGCAGTATTTT. It specifies CSVEGVASSTDTQYF.

The chain combines TRBV11-2 with TRBJ2-7; 7 bases map to TRBD2. Germline assignment: CDR1 SGHAT and CDR2 FQNNGV. V was clipped by 3 bases and J by 2 bases; unmatched bases: 10. This CDR3 spans 16 amino acids. CDR3 amino acids: CASSFLPGGPAYEQYF. The CDR3 nucleotides are TGTGCCAGCAGCTTCCTCCCGGGGGGACCCGCCTACGAGCAGTACTTC.

The chain is built from TRBV4-3 and TRBJ2-6; unclear D gene. The CDR3 extends over 15 amino acids. In germline, CDR1 is LGHNA, CDR2 YSLEER. Deletions cut 1 base from V and 2 bases from J, with 6 bases between. CDR3 sequence reads: CASSQAAAGANVLTF. The DNA for the CDR3 is TGCGCCAGCAGCCAAGCGGCAGCTGGGGCCAACGTCCTGACTTTC.

CDR3 sequence (DNA): TGTGCCAGCAGTTTCCTGCTAGCGGCCACAGATACGCAGTATTTT. This translates into CASSFLLAATDTQYF. The chain joins TRBV27 to TRBJ2-3; 7 bases agree with TRBD2. Germline values: CDR1 MNHEY, CDR2 SMNVEV (reference sequence). V trimming: 3 bases; J trimming: 2 bases; junction bases outside the gene matches: 5. The CDR3 consists of 15 residues.